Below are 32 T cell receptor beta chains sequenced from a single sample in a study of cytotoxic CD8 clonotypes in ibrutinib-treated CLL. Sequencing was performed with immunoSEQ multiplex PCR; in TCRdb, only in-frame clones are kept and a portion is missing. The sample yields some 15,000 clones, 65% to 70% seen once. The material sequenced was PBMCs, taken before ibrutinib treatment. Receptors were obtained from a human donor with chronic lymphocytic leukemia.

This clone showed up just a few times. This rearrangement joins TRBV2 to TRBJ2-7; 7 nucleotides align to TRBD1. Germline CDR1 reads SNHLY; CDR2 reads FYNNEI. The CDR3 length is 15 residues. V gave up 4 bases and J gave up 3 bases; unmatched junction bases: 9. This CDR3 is CASSGTGVNDYEQYF. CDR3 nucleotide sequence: TGTGCCAGCAGTGGAACAGGGGTAAATGACTACGAGCAGTACTTC.

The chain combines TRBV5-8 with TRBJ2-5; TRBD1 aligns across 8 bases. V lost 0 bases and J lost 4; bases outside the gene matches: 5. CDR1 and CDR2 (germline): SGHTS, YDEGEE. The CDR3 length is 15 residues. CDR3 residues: CASSLGTGKRETQYF. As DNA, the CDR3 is TGTGCCAGCAGCTTGGGGACAGGGAAACGAGAGACCCAGTACTTC.

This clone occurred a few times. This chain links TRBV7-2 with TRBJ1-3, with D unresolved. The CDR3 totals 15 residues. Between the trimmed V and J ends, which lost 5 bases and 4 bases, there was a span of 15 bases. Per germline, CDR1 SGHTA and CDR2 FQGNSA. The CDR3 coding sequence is TGTGCCAGCAGCCTTCTCGGGGAAGGGGGAAACACCATATATTTT. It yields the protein CASSLLGEGGNTIYF.

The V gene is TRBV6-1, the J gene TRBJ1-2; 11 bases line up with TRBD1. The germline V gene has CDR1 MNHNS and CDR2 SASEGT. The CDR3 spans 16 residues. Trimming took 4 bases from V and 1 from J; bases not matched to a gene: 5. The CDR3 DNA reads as TGTGCCAGCAGTGTAACCGGGACAGGGGGTAACTATGGCTACACCTTC. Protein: CASSVTGTGGNYGYTF.

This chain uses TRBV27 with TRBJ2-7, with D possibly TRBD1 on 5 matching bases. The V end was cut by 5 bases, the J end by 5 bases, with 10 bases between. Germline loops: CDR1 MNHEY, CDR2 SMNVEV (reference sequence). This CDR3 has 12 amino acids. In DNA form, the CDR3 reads TGTGCCAGCAGTGGTAGGGGTCACGAGCAGTACTTC. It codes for CASSGRGHEQYF.

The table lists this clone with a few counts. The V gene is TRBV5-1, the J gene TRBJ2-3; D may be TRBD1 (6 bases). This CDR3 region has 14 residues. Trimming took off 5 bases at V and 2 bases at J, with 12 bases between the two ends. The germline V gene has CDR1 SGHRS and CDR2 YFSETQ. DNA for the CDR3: TGCGCCAGCAGATACAGGGAAAACACAGATACGCAGTATTTT. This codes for CASRYRENTDTQYF.

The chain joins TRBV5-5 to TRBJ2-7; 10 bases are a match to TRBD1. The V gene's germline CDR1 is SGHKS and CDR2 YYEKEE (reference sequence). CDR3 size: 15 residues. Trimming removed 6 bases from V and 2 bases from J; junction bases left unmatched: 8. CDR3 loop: CASTNFGTGAYEQYF. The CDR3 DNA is TGTGCCAGCACCAATTTTGGGACAGGGGCCTACGAGCAGTACTTC.

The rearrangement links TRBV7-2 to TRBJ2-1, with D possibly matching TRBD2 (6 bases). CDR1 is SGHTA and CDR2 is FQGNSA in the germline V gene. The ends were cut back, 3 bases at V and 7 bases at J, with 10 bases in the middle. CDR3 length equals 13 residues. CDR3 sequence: CASSLEAGNEQFF. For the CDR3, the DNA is TGTGCCAGCAGCTTGGAGGCGGGAAATGAGCAGTTCTTC.

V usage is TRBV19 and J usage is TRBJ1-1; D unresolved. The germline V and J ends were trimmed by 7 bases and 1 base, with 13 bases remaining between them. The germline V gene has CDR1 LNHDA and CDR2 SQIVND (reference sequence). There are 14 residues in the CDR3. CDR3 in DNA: TGTGCCAGTATCCCGCCCGTTGGGAACACTGAAGCTTTCTTT. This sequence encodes CASIPPVGNTEAFF.

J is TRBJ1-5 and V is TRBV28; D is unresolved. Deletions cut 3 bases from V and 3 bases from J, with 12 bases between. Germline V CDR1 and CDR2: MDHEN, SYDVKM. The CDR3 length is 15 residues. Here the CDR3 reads CASSLAGKYNQPQHF. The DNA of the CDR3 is TGTGCCAGCAGTTTGGCAGGTAAGTACAATCAGCCCCAGCATTTT.

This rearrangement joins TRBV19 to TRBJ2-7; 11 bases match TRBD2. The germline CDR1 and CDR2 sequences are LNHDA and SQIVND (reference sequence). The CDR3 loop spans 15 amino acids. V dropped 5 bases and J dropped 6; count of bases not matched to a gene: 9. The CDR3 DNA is TGTGCCAGTAGTGATGCTAGCGGGGGGAGTAGCGAGCAGTACTTC. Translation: CASSDASGGSSEQYF.

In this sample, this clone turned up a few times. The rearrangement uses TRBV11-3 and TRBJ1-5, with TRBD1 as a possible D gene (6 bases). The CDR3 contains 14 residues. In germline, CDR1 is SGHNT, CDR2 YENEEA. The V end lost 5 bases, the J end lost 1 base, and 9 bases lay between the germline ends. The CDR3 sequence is CASSVGGSNQPQHF. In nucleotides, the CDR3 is TGTGCCAGCAGCGTAGGGGGAAGCAATCAGCCCCAGCATTTT.

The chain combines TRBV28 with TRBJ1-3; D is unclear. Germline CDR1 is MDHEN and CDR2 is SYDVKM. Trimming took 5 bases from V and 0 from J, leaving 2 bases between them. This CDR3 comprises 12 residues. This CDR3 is CASSASGNTIYF. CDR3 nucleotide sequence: TGTGCCAGCAGTGCCTCTGGAAACACCATATATTTT.

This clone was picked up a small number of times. CDR3 sequence: CASSLTGTGGSYEQYF. The DNA for the CDR3 is TGTGCCAGCAGCTTAACGGGGACAGGGGGCAGCTACGAGCAGTACTTC. The V gene is TRBV7-3, the J gene TRBJ2-7; 12 nucleotides agree with TRBD1. V lost 0 bases and J lost 3; bases outside the gene matches: 3. CDR1 and CDR2 from the germline V gene are SGHTA and FQGTGA. There are 16 residues in the CDR3.

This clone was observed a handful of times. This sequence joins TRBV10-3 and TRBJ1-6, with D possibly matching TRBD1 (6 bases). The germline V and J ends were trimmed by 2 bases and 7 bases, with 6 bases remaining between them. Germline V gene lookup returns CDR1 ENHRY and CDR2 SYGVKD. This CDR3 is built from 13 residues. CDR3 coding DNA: TGTGCCATCAGTGAGCAGGGGAATTCACCCCTCCACTTT. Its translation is CAISEQGNSPLHF.

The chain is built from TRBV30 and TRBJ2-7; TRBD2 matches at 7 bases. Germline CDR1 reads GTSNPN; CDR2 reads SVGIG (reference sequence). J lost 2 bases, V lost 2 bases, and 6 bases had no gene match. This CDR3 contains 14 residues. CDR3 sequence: CAWSPRGTTYEQYF. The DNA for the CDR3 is TGTGCCTGGAGTCCCCGGGGGACTACCTACGAGCAGTACTTC.

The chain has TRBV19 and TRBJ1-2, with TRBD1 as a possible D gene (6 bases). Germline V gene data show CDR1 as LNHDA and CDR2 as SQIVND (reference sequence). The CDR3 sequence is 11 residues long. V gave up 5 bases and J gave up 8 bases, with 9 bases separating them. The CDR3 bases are TGTGCCAGTAGTGCAGGGGTCGGCTACACCTTC. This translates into CASSAGVGYTF.

Here the CDR3 reads CATGQGMGYNEQFF. The CDR3 DNA is TGTGCCACCGGACAGGGGATGGGGTACAATGAGCAGTTCTTC. The chain recombines TRBV7-9 with TRBJ2-1, with 9 nucleotides matching TRBD1. V trimming: 10 bases; J trimming: 4 bases; junction bases outside the gene matches: 8. CDR3 length: 14 residues. The germline V gene has CDR1 SEHNR and CDR2 FQNEAQ (reference sequence).

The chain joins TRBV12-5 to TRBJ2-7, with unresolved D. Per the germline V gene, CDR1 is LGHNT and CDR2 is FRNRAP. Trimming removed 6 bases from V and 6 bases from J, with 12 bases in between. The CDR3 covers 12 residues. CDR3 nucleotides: TGTGCTAGTGGGGACCGAAAGGCCGAGCAGTACTTC. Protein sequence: CASGDRKAEQYF. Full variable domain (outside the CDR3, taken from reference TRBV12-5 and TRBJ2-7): DARVTQTPRHKVTEMGQEVTMRCQPILGHNTVFWYRQTMMQGLELLAYFRNRAPLDDSGMPKDRFSAEMPDATLATLKIQPSEPRDSAVYFCASGDRKAEQYFGPGTRLTVT.

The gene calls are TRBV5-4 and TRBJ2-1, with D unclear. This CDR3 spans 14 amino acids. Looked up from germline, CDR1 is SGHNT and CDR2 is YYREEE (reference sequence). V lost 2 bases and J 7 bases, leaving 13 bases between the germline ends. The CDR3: CASSLSWDGNEQFF. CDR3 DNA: TGTGCCAGCAGCTTATCGTGGGATGGAAATGAGCAGTTCTTC.

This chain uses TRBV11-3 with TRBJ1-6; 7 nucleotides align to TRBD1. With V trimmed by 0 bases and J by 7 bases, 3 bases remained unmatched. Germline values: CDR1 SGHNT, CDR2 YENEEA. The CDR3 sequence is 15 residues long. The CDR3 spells CASSLDNRGNSPLHF. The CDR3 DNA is TGTGCCAGCAGCTTAGACAACAGGGGAAATTCACCCCTCCACTTT.

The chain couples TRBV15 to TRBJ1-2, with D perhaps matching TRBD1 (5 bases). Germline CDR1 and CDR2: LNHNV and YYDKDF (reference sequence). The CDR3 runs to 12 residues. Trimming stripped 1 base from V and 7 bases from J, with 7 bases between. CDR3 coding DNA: TGTGCCACCAGCAGAGCAAGGGGTGGCTACACCTTC. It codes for CATSRARGGYTF.

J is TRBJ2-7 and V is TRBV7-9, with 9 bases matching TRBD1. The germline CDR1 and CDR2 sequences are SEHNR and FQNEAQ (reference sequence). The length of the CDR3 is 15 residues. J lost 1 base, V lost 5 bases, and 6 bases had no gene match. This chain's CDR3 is CASSPSGTGSYEQYF. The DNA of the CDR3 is TGTGCCAGCAGCCCGTCCGGGACAGGGTCCTACGAGCAGTACTTC.

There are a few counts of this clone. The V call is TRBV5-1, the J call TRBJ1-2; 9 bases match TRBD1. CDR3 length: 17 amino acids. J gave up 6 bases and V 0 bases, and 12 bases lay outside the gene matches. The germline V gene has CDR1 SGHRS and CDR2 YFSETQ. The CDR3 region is CASSLDPPGQGVHGYTF. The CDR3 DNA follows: TGCGCCAGCAGCTTGGATCCGCCGGGACAGGGTGTCCATGGCTACACCTTC.

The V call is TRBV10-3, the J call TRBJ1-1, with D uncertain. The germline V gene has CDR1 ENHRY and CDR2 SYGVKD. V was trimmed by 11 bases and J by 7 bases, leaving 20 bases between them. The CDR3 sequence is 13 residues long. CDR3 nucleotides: TGTGCCTTCGGAATTACAGCGTCGGGTGAAGCTTTCTTT. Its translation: CAFGITASGEAFF.

The CDR3 DNA reads as TGTGCCATCAGTGAGAATCCGGGACAGGGGGGATCTAGAGGCTACGAGCAGTACTTC. It specifies CAISENPGQGGSRGYEQYF. The chain employs TRBV10-3 and TRBJ2-7; 11 nucleotides match TRBD1. Unmatched junction bases numbered 15, after V lost 2 bases and J lost 3 bases. CDR3 length: 19 amino acids. The germline V gene encodes CDR1 ENHRY and CDR2 SYGVKD.

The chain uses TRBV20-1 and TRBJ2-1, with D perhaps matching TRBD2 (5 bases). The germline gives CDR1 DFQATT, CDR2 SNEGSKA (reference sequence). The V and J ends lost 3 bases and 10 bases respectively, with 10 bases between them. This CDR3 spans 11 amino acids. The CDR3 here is CSASQTGEQFF. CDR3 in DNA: TGCAGTGCTAGCCAAACGGGGGAGCAGTTCTTC.

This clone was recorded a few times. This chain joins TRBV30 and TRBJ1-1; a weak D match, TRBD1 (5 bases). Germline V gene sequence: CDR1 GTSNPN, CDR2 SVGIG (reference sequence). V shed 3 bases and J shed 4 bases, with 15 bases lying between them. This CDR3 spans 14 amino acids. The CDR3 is CAWRLAEGSTEAFF. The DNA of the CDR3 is TGTGCCTGGAGACTCGCGGAGGGGAGCACTGAAGCTTTCTTT.

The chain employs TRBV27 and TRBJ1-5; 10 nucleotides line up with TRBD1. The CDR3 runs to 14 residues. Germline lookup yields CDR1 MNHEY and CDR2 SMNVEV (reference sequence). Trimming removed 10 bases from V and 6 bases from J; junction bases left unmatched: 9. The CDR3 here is CATSETGGGQPQHF. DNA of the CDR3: TGTGCCACCTCAGAGACAGGGGGCGGTCAGCCCCAGCATTTT.

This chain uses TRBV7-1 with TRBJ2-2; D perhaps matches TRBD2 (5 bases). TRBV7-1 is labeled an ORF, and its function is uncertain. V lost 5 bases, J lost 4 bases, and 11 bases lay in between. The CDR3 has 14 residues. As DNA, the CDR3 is TGTGCCAGCAGCCTGGGCCGGGGCACCGGGGAGCTGTTTTTT. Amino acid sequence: CASSLGRGTGELFF.

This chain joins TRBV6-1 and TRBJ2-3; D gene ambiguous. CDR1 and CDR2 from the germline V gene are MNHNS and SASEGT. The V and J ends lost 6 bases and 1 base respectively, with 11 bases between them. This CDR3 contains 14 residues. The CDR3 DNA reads TGTGCCAGCAGCGAACAAACGGGCACAGATACGCAGTATTTT. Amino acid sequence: CASSEQTGTDTQYF.

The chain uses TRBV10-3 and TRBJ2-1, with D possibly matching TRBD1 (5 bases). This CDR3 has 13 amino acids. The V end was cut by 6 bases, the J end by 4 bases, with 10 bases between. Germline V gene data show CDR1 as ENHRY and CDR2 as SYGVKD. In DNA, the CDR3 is TGTGCCATCAGGGACATCCGATACAATGAGCAGTTCTTC. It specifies CAIRDIRYNEQFF.